This T cell receptor beta chain is from a study of vaccination effects on CD4 cells after COVID-19. The assay was immunoSEQ multiplex PCR, and TCRdb's table has in-frame clones only and misses some. The data hold 35,000 to 55,000 clones, with roughly 65% observed a single time. Expansion of antigen-specific CD4+ T cells with viral peptide pools was carried out by the ViraFEST assay before sequencing. When around nine days of culture had elapsed, CD4+ T cells were isolated. Documented for the person is a PCR-confirmed SARS-CoV-2 infection occurring between March and December 2020. Cultures got half-medium changes with IL-2 on days 3 and 7. This CDR3 has 16 residues. Germline V gene lookup returns CDR1 SGHRS and CDR2 YFSETQ. Trimming pared 1 base from V and 1 base from J, leaving 12 bases between. Of note for this clone: No antigen is known for it.

V gene TRBV5-1 combines with J gene TRBJ2-1, with D perhaps assigned TRBD1 or TRBD2 (5 bases each). The receptor was derived from a human donor who had a prior SARS-CoV-2 infection. Sample: CD4+ T cells from PBMCs cultured with a peptide pool, taken before COVID-19 vaccination. The CDR3 loop is CASSLSVGASYNEQFF. The CDR3 DNA reads as TGCGCCAGCAGCTTGTCCGTCGGGGCTTCCTACAATGAGCAGTTCTTC. Filled out from reference TRBV5-1 and TRBJ2-1, the complete variable domain reads KAGVTQTPRYLIKTRGQQVTLSCSPISGHRSVSWYQQTPGQGLQFLFEYFSETQRNKGNFPGRFSGRQFSNSRSEMNVSTLELGDSALYLCASSLSVGASYNEQFFGPGTRLTVL.